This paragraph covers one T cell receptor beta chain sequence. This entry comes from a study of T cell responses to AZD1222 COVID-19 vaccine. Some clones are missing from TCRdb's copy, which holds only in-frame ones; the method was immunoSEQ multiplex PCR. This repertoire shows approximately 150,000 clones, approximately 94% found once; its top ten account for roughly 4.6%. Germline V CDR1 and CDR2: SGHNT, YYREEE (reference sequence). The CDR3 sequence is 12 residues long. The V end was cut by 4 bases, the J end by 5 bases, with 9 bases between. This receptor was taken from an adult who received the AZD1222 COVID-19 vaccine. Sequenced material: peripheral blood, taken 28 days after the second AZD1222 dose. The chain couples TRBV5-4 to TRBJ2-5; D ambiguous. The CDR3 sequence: CASSPARETQYF. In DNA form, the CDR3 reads TGTGCCAGCAGCCCCGCCCGGGAGACCCAGTACTTC.